This TCR beta chain was identified in a study of T cell repertoires in cytomegalovirus infection. The CDR3 has 16 amino acids. The junction had 9 bases not matched to a gene; V was cut back by 4 bases and J by 4 bases. Germline lookup yields CDR1 MNHEY and CDR2 SVGAGI. The sample holds many counts of this clonotype. TCRdb used MiXCR to reprocess the reads, holding one entry per CDR3 protein. This table has approximately 500,000 distinct CDR3 sequences, 16% appearing once. Sequenced: CD8+ T cells from PBMCs. The chain recombines TRBV6-5 with TRBJ2-1, with TRBD1 matching 8 bases. The sequence derives from a human donor in good health (CMV status not recorded). Some clones in this sample may be carry-over from other donors' samples. CDR3 in DNA: TGTGCCAGCAGTTCCGACCGGGACAGGAGGTACAATGAGCAGTTCTTC. Encoded protein: CASSSDRDRRYNEQFF.